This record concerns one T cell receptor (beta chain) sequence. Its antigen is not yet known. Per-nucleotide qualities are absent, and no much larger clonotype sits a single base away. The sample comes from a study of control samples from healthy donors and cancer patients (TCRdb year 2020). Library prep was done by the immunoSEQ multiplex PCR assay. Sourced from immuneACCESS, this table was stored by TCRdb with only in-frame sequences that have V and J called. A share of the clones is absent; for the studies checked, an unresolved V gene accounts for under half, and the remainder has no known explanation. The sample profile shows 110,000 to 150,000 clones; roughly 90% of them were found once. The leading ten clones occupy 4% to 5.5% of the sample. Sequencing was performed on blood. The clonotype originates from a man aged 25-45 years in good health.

The bases read TGTGCCAGCAGCTTAGCGCTCTACGGGAGCACAGATACGCAGTATTTT. Translation gives CASSLALYGSTDTQYF. The V and J genes are TRBV7-6 and TRBJ2-3, with no confidently assigned D gene. The CDR3 numbers 16 residues from cysteine through phenylalanine. Of the read, only the CDR3 DNA is kept; its 48 bases are in frame from base 1. Sequences SGHVS (CDR1) and FNYEAQ (CDR2) are obtained from the germline V gene. V is pared back by 0 bases and J by 0 bases, with 10 bases lying between the germline termini.